This T cell receptor beta chain was sequenced in a study of T-cell reconstitution after alpha-beta-depleted transplantation in children. Study-wide results and caveats: Fresh T-cell production supplied most of the T-cell counts and diversity seen one year after transplant.

Per the germline V gene, CDR1 is SGHDN and CDR2 is FVKESK. This CDR3 contains 15 residues. The V end lost 1 base, the J end lost 2 bases, and 8 bases lay between the germline ends. This clonotype came up many times. What it recognizes is unknown. TCRbeta library construction was performed incorporating unique molecular identifiers. Using its own MiXCR run on the PCR reads, TCRdb lists one record per CDR3 protein. The data contain about 300,000 distinct CDR3 sequences, approximately 7.3% of them singletons. Sequences were derived from peripheral blood, sampled 360 days after TCRalphabeta/CD19-depleted stem cell transplant. This clonotype was obtained from a female patient aged 2-15 years who had a stem cell transplant for Fanconi anemia, so the T cells may come from the graft donor. The chain recombines TRBV14 with TRBJ1-4; a possible D gene is TRBD1 (6 bases). The DNA of the CDR3 is TGTGCCAGCAGCCAAGTGGGGGCGACTAATGAAAAACTGTTTTTT. Its translation: CASSQVGATNEKLFF. The full variable domain, rest sourced from reference TRBV14 and TRBJ1-4, is EAGVTQFPSHSVIEKGQTVTLRCDPISGHDNLYWYRRVMGKEIKFLLHFVKESKQDESGMPNNRFLAERTGGTYSTLKVQPAELEDSGVYFCASSQVGATNEKLFFGSGTQLSVL.